These T cell receptor beta chains were read from a single sample in a study of shared clonotypes between healthy human individuals. The data were produced by immunoSEQ multiplex PCR, yet TCRdb's version contains in-frame clones alone and is incomplete. The sample yields fewer than 850,000 clones, about two thirds seen once. The source material was memory CD4+ T cells sorted from blood. The source is a young woman in good health. Each CDR3 is given with its conserved first and last residue. D genes are given only for firm matches. Clone sizes are given selectively: once, few, many, or a class where the clone is expanded.

V: TRBV4-2; D: TRBD1; size: many; J: TRBJ2-1; DNA: TGTGCCAGCAGCCATCAAGCGCGGGACAGGGTTTCCTACAATGAGCAGTTCTTC; CDR3: CASSHQARDRVSYNEQFF
V: TRBV29-1; D: .; size: few; J: TRBJ2-7; DNA: TGCAGCGTTGAATCTGCTAGTTACTCCAACGAGCAGTACTTC; CDR3: CSVESASYSNEQYF
V: TRBV6-5; D: .; size: few; J: TRBJ1-1; DNA: TGTGCCAGCAGACGCGGTGGAGGGGGCACTGAAGCTTTCTTT; CDR3: CASRRGGGGTEAFF
V: TRBV2; D: .; size: .; J: TRBJ1-2; DNA: TGTGCCAGCAGTCAGACAGGCCGGGCCAACTATGGCTACACCTTC; CDR3: CASSQTGRANYGYTF
V: TRBV18; D: TRBD1; size: few; J: TRBJ1-5; DNA: TGTGCCAGCTCACCCCCGGGACAGGGCAATCAGCCCCAGCATTTT; CDR3: CASSPPGQGNQPQHF
V: TRBV5-1; D: TRBD2; size: .; J: TRBJ2-3; DNA: TGCGCCAGCAGCTGGGGACTAGCGGAAGATACGCAGTATTTT; CDR3: CASSWGLAEDTQYF
V: TRBV2; D: .; size: few; J: TRBJ2-3; DNA: TGTGCCAGCACCCGGGAACGGGATACGCAGTATTTT; CDR3: CASTRERDTQYF
V: TRBV2; D: TRBD2; size: .; J: TRBJ2-1; DNA: TGTGCCAGCAGTGGACTAGCGGGGATCAATGAGCAGTTCTTC; CDR3: CASSGLAGINEQFF
V: TRBV25-1; D: .; size: few; J: TRBJ2-4; DNA: TGTGCCAGCAGTGAACGGGCGGTGACCAAAAACATTCAGTACTTC; CDR3: CASSERAVTKNIQYF
V: TRBV10-2; D: TRBD1; size: many; J: TRBJ2-7; DNA: TGCGCCAGCAGAAATACCGCAAAGGGGGCAGGGGCCTACGAGCAGTACTTC; CDR3: CASRNTAKGAGAYEQYF
V: TRBV4-1; D: TRBD1; size: .; J: TRBJ2-5; DNA: TGCGCCAGCAGCCAAGTGGACAGGGACAAGACCCAGTACTTC; CDR3: CASSQVDRDKTQYF
V: TRBV20-1; D: TRBD1; size: .; J: TRBJ2-7; DNA: TGCAGTGCTGACAGGGGGCGCGAGCAGTACTTC; CDR3: CSADRGREQYF
V: TRBV20-1; D: .; size: once; J: TRBJ2-1; DNA: TGCAGTGCCAATAAGGGTGAGCAGTTCTTC; CDR3: CSANKGEQFF
V: TRBV27; D: .; size: .; J: TRBJ1-6; DNA: TGTGCCAGCAGGGGGACGGCGAATTCACCCCTCCACTTT; CDR3: CASRGTANSPLHF
V: TRBV19; D: .; size: .; J: TRBJ1-5; DNA: TGTGCCCGAAGCCTAAGGGATGGATGCAATCAGCCCCAGCATTTT; CDR3: CARSLRDGCNQPQHF
V: TRBV21-1; D: .; size: .; J: TRBJ2-6; DNA: TGTGCCAGCAGCAGAGACAGGGAAGAAACTGGGGCCAACGTCCTGACTTTC; CDR3: CASSRDREETGANVLTF
V: TRBV9; D: .; size: .; J: TRBJ2-1; DNA: TGTGCCAGCAGCGTAGTCGGGACTCCGTACAATGAGCAGTTCTTC; CDR3: CASSVVGTPYNEQFF
V: TRBV7-2; D: TRBD1; size: .; J: TRBJ1-1; DNA: TGTGCCAGCGGGAGACAGGGAGACACTGAAGCTTTCTTT; CDR3: CASGRQGDTEAFF
V: TRBV2; D: .; size: .; J: TRBJ2-3; DNA: TGTGCCAGCAGTGCGTGGACTAGCACAGATACGCAGTATTTT; CDR3: CASSAWTSTDTQYF
V: TRBV5-4; D: .; size: .; J: TRBJ1-5; DNA: TGTGCCAGCAGCCCAGAGGGCGGAAATCAGCCCCAGCATTTT; CDR3: CASSPEGGNQPQHF
V: TRBV6-1; D: .; size: .; J: TRBJ2-7; DNA: TGTGCCAGCAAAGCCTCCGGCGGGGCCTACGAGCAGTACTTC; CDR3: CASKASGGAYEQYF
V: TRBV25-1; D: TRBD1; size: few; J: TRBJ1-5; DNA: TGTGCCAGCGGGTCGGACAGGGGAGGCAATCAGCCCCAGCATTTT; CDR3: CASGSDRGGNQPQHF
V: TRBV28; D: .; size: .; J: TRBJ1-1; DNA: TGTGCCAGCAGTTTAGGCACTTCTGAAGCTTTCTTT; CDR3: CASSLGTSEAFF
V: TRBV7-2; D: .; size: few; J: TRBJ2-4; DNA: TGTGCCAGCGGTTTTTTTAACATTCAGTACTTC; CDR3: CASGFFNIQYF
V: TRBV27; D: .; size: .; J: TRBJ2-6; DNA: TGTGCCAGCAGTTTATCCTCTGGGGCCAACGTCCTGACTTTC; CDR3: CASSLSSGANVLTF
V: TRBV11-2; D: .; size: .; J: TRBJ2-7; DNA: TGTGCCAGCAGCCCGCTCGTGGTCGGGTACTTC; CDR3: CASSPLVVGYF
V: TRBV29-1; D: .; size: .; J: TRBJ2-7; DNA: TGCAGCGTTGATACGAGCGGTAGCTCCTACGAGCAGTACTTC; CDR3: CSVDTSGSSYEQYF
V: TRBV11-2; D: .; size: .; J: TRBJ2-5; DNA: TGTGCCAGCAGCCAGACTAGGGAGACCCAGTACTTC; CDR3: CASSQTRETQYF
V: TRBV29-1; D: .; size: .; J: TRBJ2-2; DNA: TGCAGCGTTACCCTTACTCGACCGGGCACCGGGGAGCTGTTTTTT; CDR3: CSVTLTRPGTGELFF
V: TRBV6-5; D: .; size: .; J: TRBJ2-3; DNA: TGTGCCAGCATGGCTCAAGGAGATACGCAGTATTTT; CDR3: CASMAQGDTQYF
V: TRBV19; D: TRBD1; size: .; J: TRBJ1-5; DNA: TGTGCCAGTACCGACACTGGAAAAGGGGGCTTGTTTCAGCCCCAGCATTTT; CDR3: CASTDTGKGGLFQPQHF
V: TRBV6-1; D: TRBD1; size: .; J: TRBJ1-2; DNA: TGTGCCAGCAGTGGACAGGGGATCTATGGCTACACCTTC; CDR3: CASSGQGIYGYTF
V: TRBV30; D: TRBD2; size: .; J: TRBJ2-3; DNA: TGTGCCTGGAGCATAGCGGGGGGAACCACAGATACGCAGTATTTT; CDR3: CAWSIAGGTTDTQYF
V: TRBV2; D: .; size: .; J: TRBJ2-2; DNA: TGTGCCAGCAGGACTCAGAACACCGGGGAGCTGTTTTTT; CDR3: CASRTQNTGELFF
V: TRBV27; D: .; size: .; J: TRBJ1-3; DNA: TGTGCCAGCAGTTTAAAGGGTTCTGGAAACACCATATATTTT; CDR3: CASSLKGSGNTIYF
V: TRBV14; D: .; size: .; J: TRBJ1-3; DNA: TGTGCCAGCAGCCAACGCAGCTTTAACACCATATATTTT; CDR3: CASSQRSFNTIYF
V: TRBV28; D: .; size: .; J: TRBJ2-7; DNA: TGTGCCAGCAGTACAAGACAGGTGGGCGTCTCCGAGCAGTACTTC; CDR3: CASSTRQVGVSEQYF
V: TRBV2; D: TRBD1; size: once; J: TRBJ1-5; DNA: TGTGCCAGCAACATCGACAGGGGGAGGGATCAGCCCCAGCATTTT; CDR3: CASNIDRGRDQPQHF
V: TRBV27; D: .; size: .; J: TRBJ1-2; DNA: TGTGCCAGCAGTTCAACCGGGAACTATGGCTACACCTTC; CDR3: CASSSTGNYGYTF
V: TRBV19; D: .; size: .; J: TRBJ1-1; DNA: TGTGCCAGCGTTAGGGGGTCGGTGAACACTGAAGCTTTCTTT; CDR3: CASVRGSVNTEAFF
V: TRBV6-1; D: TRBD2; size: .; J: TRBJ2-7; DNA: TGTGCCAGCAGTGAAGCTAGGCGGGGAGCGGGAACGTACGAGCAGTACTTC; CDR3: CASSEARRGAGTYEQYF
V: TRBV28; D: .; size: few; J: TRBJ1-2; DNA: TGTGCCAGCAGTAGAAACTATGGCTACACCTTC; CDR3: CASSRNYGYTF
V: TRBV28; D: .; size: .; J: TRBJ1-2; DNA: TGTGCCAGCAGTTTTGGGACCAACTATGGCTACACCTTC; CDR3: CASSFGTNYGYTF
V: TRBV7-9; D: .; size: .; J: TRBJ2-2; DNA: TGTGCCAGCAGCCAAGAAGGTGGCTTGATGGGGGAGCTGTTTTTT; CDR3: CASSQEGGLMGELFF
V: TRBV11-2; D: TRBD2; size: .; J: TRBJ2-7; DNA: TGTGCCAGCAGCCAACTCGGGACTAGCGGAAACTACGAGCAGTACTTC; CDR3: CASSQLGTSGNYEQYF
V: TRBV19; D: .; size: few; J: TRBJ2-1; DNA: TGTGCCAGTACGGAGCCTAGCTCCTACAATGAGCAGTTCTTC; CDR3: CASTEPSSYNEQFF
V: TRBV4-1; D: TRBD1; size: .; J: TRBJ2-5; DNA: TGCGCCAGCAGCCAAAAACCGGGACAGCAGTACCAAGAGACCCAGTACTTC; CDR3: CASSQKPGQQYQETQYF